The 8 T cell receptor beta chains listed next were all sequenced from one sample in a study of cytomegalovirus exposure and HLA in healthy donors. PCR amplification relied on 60 Vbeta primers (plus 13 Jbeta primers). TCRdb keeps only in-frame clones here, not all; method: immunoSEQ multiplex PCR. The sample yields about 43,000 clones, roughly half seen once. Material for sequencing was PBMCs. The receptors stem from a man in his 60s in good health and CMV-seronegative.

This clone was seen a few times. The V and J genes are TRBV6-5 and TRBJ2-5; 7 bases align to TRBD1. The DNA end is more similar to TRBJ2-7, so the J call may be wrong. This CDR3 region has 14 residues. Germline CDR1 MNHEY, CDR2 SVGAGI. The CDR3 nucleotides are TGTGCCAGCAGCCCCCGACAGGGCCCCTACGAGCAGTACTTC. Translating it yields CASSPRQGPYEQYF.

This chain links TRBV20-1 with TRBJ2-1; no clear D. This CDR3 spans 11 amino acids. Deletions cut 6 bases from V and 6 bases from J, with 9 bases between. Germline CDR1 is DFQATT and CDR2 is SNEGSKA (reference sequence). The CDR3 nucleotides read TGCAGTGCCGCGACTGGCAATGAGCAGTTCTTC. Its protein product is CSAATGNEQFF.

V usage is TRBV6-1 and J usage is TRBJ1-2; TRBD1 might be the D (5 bases). The germline V gene encodes CDR1 MNHNS and CDR2 SASEGT. This CDR3 has 12 residues. The CDR3 sequence: CVAQGTNYGYTF. DNA of the CDR3: TGTGTCGCCCAGGGAACGAACTATGGCTACACCTTC.

This sequence joins TRBV7-2 and TRBJ1-1; weak D call: TRBD1 (6 bases). The CDR3 extends over 13 amino acids. Germline-derived CDR1 and CDR2 are SGHTA and FQGNSA. The ends were cut back, 4 bases at V and 2 bases at J, with 8 bases in the middle. CDR3 protein: CASSSQGNTEAFF. For the CDR3, the DNA is TGTGCCAGCAGCTCACAGGGTAACACTGAAGCTTTCTTT.

In DNA, the CDR3 is TGTGCCAGCAGTTTTACTAGCGGGAGTTTCTACGAGCAGTACTTC. This translates into CASSFTSGSFYEQYF. V usage is TRBV28 and J usage is TRBJ2-7; 11 bases agree with TRBD2. V gave up 3 bases and J gave up 3 bases; unmatched junction bases: 4. This CDR3 region has 15 residues. Per germline, CDR1 MDHEN and CDR2 SYDVKM.

This clone appeared a single time. The V call is TRBV2, the J call TRBJ2-5; 8 bases align to TRBD2. Per the germline V gene, CDR1 is SNHLY and CDR2 is FYNNEI. The CDR3 is made up of 15 amino acids. The ends lost 8 bases at V and 1 base at J; junction bases unmatched: 9. The CDR3 sequence is CASGRRGRSQETQYF. CDR3 bases: TGTGCCAGCGGGCGGCGCGGGAGGTCCCAAGAGACCCAGTACTTC. Full variable domain (missing parts from reference TRBV2 and TRBJ2-5): EPEVTQTPSHQVTQMGQEVILRCVPISNHLYFYWYRQILGQKVEFLVSFYNNEISEKSEIFDDQFSVERPDGSNFTLKIRSTKLEDSAMYFCASGRRGRSQETQYFGPGTRLLVL.

The chain's CDR3 is CASSQAGGATEAFF. In nucleotides, the CDR3 is TGCGCCAGCAGCCAAGCCGGGGGGGCCACTGAAGCTTTCTTT. The J gene is TRBJ1-1, the V gene TRBV4-3; tentative D call: TRBD1 (6 bases). There are 14 residues in the CDR3. Trimming stripped 1 base from V and 4 bases from J, with 10 bases between. Germline V lookup: CDR1 LGHNA, CDR2 YSLEER.

The chain uses TRBV7-7 and TRBJ2-3, with 8 bases lining up with TRBD2. Germline V CDR1 and CDR2: SSHAT, FNYEAQ (reference sequence). Trimming cost V 2 bases and J 0 bases; bases outside gene matches: 4. The CDR3 sequence is 16 residues long. The DNA for the CDR3 is TGTGCCAGCAGCTTATCCCTAGCGGGTAGCACAGATACGCAGTATTTT. As protein: CASSLSLAGSTDTQYF.